The T cell receptor (beta chain) described here comes from a study of OX40 agonist ivuxolimab in advanced cancers. The germline gives CDR1 SGHNT, CDR2 YYREEE (reference sequence). The CDR3 extends over 14 amino acids. V lost 4 bases and J lost 5; bases outside the gene matches: 7. Sequencing used immunoSEQ multiplex PCR; TCRdb keeps in-frame clones, though not all of them. The sample has some 37,000 clones, 65% to 90% seen once. The gene calls are TRBV5-4 and TRBJ1-1; the match to TRBD1 covers 8 bases. Sequencing was performed on CD4+ or CD8+ T cells sorted from blood, taken in a trial of the OX40 agonist ivuxolimab. This receptor was taken from an adult with an advanced solid tumor such as melanoma, head and neck, liver or kidney cancer. CDR3 protein: CASSKQGEATEAFF. The CDR3 DNA follows: TGTGCCAGCAGCAAACAGGGGGAGGCTACTGAAGCTTTCTTT. Full variable domain (rest looked up from reference TRBV5-4 and TRBJ1-1): ETGVTQSPTHLIKTRGQQVTLRCSSQSGHNTVSWYQQALGQGPQFIFQYYREEENGRGNFPPRFSGLQFPNYSSELNVNALELDDSALYLCASSKQGEATEAFFGQGTRLTVV.